These T cell receptor beta chains were read from a single sample in a study of blood T cell repertoires in COVID-19. Some clones are missing from TCRdb's copy, which holds only in-frame ones; the method was immunoSEQ multiplex PCR. The sample shows 300,000 to 450,000 clones, more than 75% of them seen only once. Sequenced sample: PBMCs or T cells enriched from blood (not recorded which). Every receptor here comes from a woman in her twenties or thirties who had recovered from COVID-19. Each CDR3 is given with its conserved first and last residue. The D gene is left open where the match is weak. Clone size is given for some rows only: seen once, a few or many times, or a class if the clone is expanded.

>NA|TRBV28|NA|TRBJ1-1
CASRYLRASGTEAFF
TGTGCCAGCAGATACCTAAGAGCGAGTGGTACTGAAGCTTTCTTT
>TRBD1|TRBV5-5|NA|TRBJ1-1
CASSEDRRGTEAFF
TGTGCCAGCAGCGAGGACAGGCGTGGCACTGAAGCTTTCTTT
>NA|TRBV7-9|NA|TRBJ2-2
CASSLGSGVNTGELFF
TGTGCCAGCAGCTTAGGTTCGGGGGTTAACACCGGGGAGCTGTTTTTT
>NA|TRBV2|NA|TRBJ2-5
CASSQGVFGRRPQYF
TGTGCCAGCAGCCAAGGGGTTTTCGGGCGCCGGCCCCAGTACTTC
>TRBD1|TRBV10-1|few|TRBJ2-7
CASSPGTGMSEQYF
TGCGCCAGCAGCCCCGGGACAGGGATGAGCGAGCAGTACTTC
>TRBD2|TRBV6-5|NA|TRBJ2-3
CASSNLAGGDTQYF
TGTGCCAGCAGTAACCTAGCGGGGGGGGATACGCAGTATTTT
>TRBD2|TRBV12-5|NA|TRBJ2-5
CASGLVGGETQYF
TGTGCTAGTGGTTTGGTGGGAGGGGAGACCCAGTACTTC
>TRBD1|TRBV9|NA|TRBJ1-3
CASSVGTGGSGNTIYF
TGTGCCAGCAGCGTAGGTACAGGGGGCTCTGGAAACACCATATATTTT
>NA|TRBV5-5|NA|TRBJ1-5
CASSLGQARNQPQHF
TGTGCCAGCAGCTTGGGACAGGCCCGCAATCAGCCCCAGCATTTT
>NA|TRBV7-9|NA|TRBJ1-2
CASSPRQDGYTF
TGTGCCAGCAGCCCCAGGCAGGATGGCTACACCTTC
>NA|TRBV7-8|once|TRBJ1-5
CASSLDRGGNQPQHF
TGTGCCAGCAGCCTCGACCGCGGGGGCAATCAGCCCCAGCATTTT
>NA|TRBV5-5|NA|TRBJ1-3
CASSLVSQSSGGTIYF
TGTGCCAGCAGCTTGGTATCCCAATCCTCAGGAGGCACCATATATTTT
>NA|TRBV11-2|NA|TRBJ2-5
CASSSTTRQETQYF
TGTGCCAGCAGCTCCACCACAAGACAAGAGACCCAGTACTTC
>NA|TRBV28|NA|TRBJ1-5
CASTIGGGGNQPQHF
TGTGCCAGCACCATCGGCGGGGGGGGCAATCAGCCCCAGCATTTT
>NA|TRBV13|NA|TRBJ1-2
CASSSLYGYTF
TGTGCCAGCAGCTCCCTCTATGGCTACACCTTC
>NA|TRBV4-2|NA|TRBJ1-2
CASSQSIQATNYGYTF
TGTGCCAGCAGCCAAAGCATACAGGCTACTAACTATGGCTACACCTTC
>NA|TRBV10-3|NA|TRBJ2-5
CATLQGLRDTSYQYF
TGTGCCACCCTTCAGGGTCTCCGGGACACCTCGTACCAGTACTTC
>NA|TRBV7-2|NA|TRBJ1-6
CASSLDSNSYNSPLHF
TGTGCCAGCAGCTTAGACAGCAACTCCTATAATTCACCCCTCCACTTT
>NA|TRBV3-1/TRBV3-2|NA|TRBJ2-2
CASSLKLSTGELFF
TGTGCCAGCAGCCTTAAGCTTTCCACCGGGGAGCTGTTTTTT
>TRBD1|TRBV4-2|NA|TRBJ1-1
CASSVRQGEMNTEAFF
TGTGCCAGCAGCGTCCGACAGGGGGAGATGAACACTGAAGCTTTCTTT
>NA|TRBV12-3/TRBV12-4|NA|TRBJ2-1
CASRRQDNEQFF
TGTGCCAGCAGGCGACAGGACAATGAGCAGTTCTTC
>TRBD1|TRBV28|NA|TRBJ2-3
CASSPPRQGVRTDTQYF
TGTGCCAGCAGCCCGCCCCGACAGGGGGTGAGAACAGATACGCAGTATTTT
>TRBD2|TRBV7-8|NA|TRBJ2-7
CASSLGAGGPSEQYF
TGTGCCAGCAGCTTGGGAGCGGGGGGCCCAAGCGAGCAGTACTTC
>NA|TRBV19|NA|TRBJ1-1
CASSINRGETEAFF
TGTGCCAGTAGTATCAACCGGGGTGAAACTGAAGCTTTCTTT
>NA|TRBV6-5|NA|TRBJ1-1
CASSYSREPAEAFF
TGTGCCAGCAGTTACTCCAGGGAACCCGCTGAAGCTTTCTTT
>NA|TRBV18|once|TRBJ2-1
CASSPTTSSYNEQFF
TGTGCCAGCTCACCCACTACGAGCTCCTACAATGAGCAGTTCTTC
>TRBD2|TRBV15|NA|TRBJ2-1
CATSMAGGPDNEQFF
TGTGCCACCAGCATGGCGGGGGGGCCTGACAATGAGCAGTTCTTC
>NA|TRBV7-2|NA|TRBJ2-5
CASSQRGGYWDAQYF
TGTGCCAGCAGTCAAAGGGGGGGATATTGGGACGCCCAGTACTTC
>TRBD1|TRBV19|NA|TRBJ1-6
CASSTPEGAHTSGQQLHF
TGTGCCAGTAGCACCCCCGAGGGAGCTCATACCTCGGGACAGCAACTCCACTTT
>NA|TRBV4-3|NA|TRBJ2-7
CASSQDWGDGTYEQYF
TGCGCCAGCAGCCAAGATTGGGGGGACGGAACCTACGAGCAGTACTTC
>NA|TRBV28|NA|TRBJ2-5
CASGLYRVEETQYF
TGTGCCAGCGGACTCTACAGGGTGGAGGAGACCCAGTACTTC
>NA|TRBV16|NA|TRBJ1-2
CASSLQGSYGYTF
TGTGCCAGCAGCCTTCAGGGGTCCTATGGCTACACCTTC
>NA|TRBV5-1|NA|TRBJ1-2
CASSPEPPGRGYTF
TGCGCCAGCAGCCCTGAACCCCCAGGGCGTGGCTACACCTTC
>NA|TRBV5-1|NA|TRBJ1-1
CASRAEYMNTEAFF
TGCGCCAGCAGGGCGGAGTACATGAACACTGAAGCTTTCTTT
>TRBD2|TRBV12-3/TRBV12-4|NA|TRBJ2-1
CASSPGVAGEQFF
TGTGCCAGCAGTCCCGGAGTAGCGGGGGAGCAGTTCTTC
>NA|TRBV5-1|NA|TRBJ2-6
CASSLGIGRTGRLSGANVLTF
TGCGCCAGCAGCTTGGGAATCGGGAGGACAGGGCGCCTCTCTGGGGCCAACGTCCTGACTTTC
>NA|TRBV28|once|TRBJ1-1
CASSPRTMNTEAFF
TGTGCCAGCAGTCCGAGGACAATGAACACTGAAGCTTTCTTT
>NA|TRBV7-9|NA|TRBJ2-3
CASTFQGTDTQYF
TGTGCCAGCACGTTCCAGGGCACAGATACGCAGTATTTT
>TRBD2|TRBV12-5|NA|TRBJ2-3
CASGLTGLAGGHVDTQYF
TGTGCTAGTGGTTTGACGGGACTAGCGGGGGGGCATGTAGATACGCAGTATTTT
>TRBD1|TRBV6-5|NA|TRBJ1-4
CASRRTGINEKLFF
TGTGCCAGCAGGCGGACAGGGATAAATGAAAAACTGTTTTTT
>NA|TRBV19|NA|TRBJ1-1
CASSVGGAEAFF
TGTGCCAGTAGTGTCGGGGGGGCTGAAGCTTTCTTT
>TRBD1|TRBV11-3|once|TRBJ2-5
CASSLDGTGGETQYF
TGTGCCAGCAGCCTAGATGGGACAGGTGGAGAGACCCAGTACTTC
>NA|TRBV18|few|TRBJ1-2
CASSPSDSHGYTF
TGTGCCAGCTCACCTTCGGACAGCCATGGCTACACCTTC
>TRBD1|TRBV6-2/TRBV6-3|NA|TRBJ1-1
CASSYPTFTGGGDTEAFF
TGTGCCAGCAGTTACCCGACCTTCACAGGGGGCGGCGACACTGAAGCTTTCTTT
>TRBD1|TRBV2|NA|TRBJ1-3
CASIRQGAGNTIYF
TGTGCCAGCATCAGACAGGGGGCTGGAAACACCATATATTTT
>TRBD1|TRBV5-4|NA|TRBJ1-2
CASSPDRGRNYGYTF
TGTGCCAGCAGTCCCGACAGGGGGCGTAACTATGGCTACACCTTC
>TRBD2|TRBV5-6|few|TRBJ2-1
CASSLVGLGGEDENEQFF
TGTGCCAGCAGCTTGGTGGGACTAGGAGGGGAGGATGAAAATGAGCAGTTCTTC
>NA|TRBV14|NA|TRBJ2-5
CASSQGPGLMETQYF
TGTGCCAGCAGCCAAGGCCCAGGGCTGATGGAGACCCAGTACTTC
>NA|TRBV5-1|NA|TRBJ2-1
CASSLGGGARYNEQFF
TGCGCCAGCAGCTTGGGTGGGGGGGCTAGGTACAATGAGCAGTTCTTC
>NA|TRBV21-1|NA|TRBJ1-2
CASSKRTTGTNYGYTF
TGTGCCAGCAGCAAACGAACGACAGGTACTAACTATGGCTACACCTTC
>TRBD1|TRBV5-4|NA|TRBJ1-2
CASSLSGTGKVGYTF
TGTGCCAGCAGCTTGTCTGGGACAGGGAAAGTGGGCTACACCTTC
>TRBD1|TRBV5-1|NA|TRBJ1-2
CASSLEGQGRGYGYTF
TGCGCCAGCAGCTTGGAAGGACAGGGAAGGGGCTATGGCTACACCTTC